This TCR beta chain was identified during a study of cytomegalovirus exposure and HLA in healthy donors. Researchers ran the PCR with 60 Vbeta and 13 Jbeta primers. Profiling relied on immunoSEQ multiplex PCR, and the TCRdb table lists in-frame clones only, not all of them. Of around 190,000 clones listed, around three quarters are singletons. Germline V CDR1 and CDR2: MNHNS, SASEGT. After removal of 8 bases from V and 6 bases from J, the junction contained 8 bases not matched to a gene. The CDR3 totals 13 residues. The TCR sequence derives from a man in his thirties or forties in good health and CMV-seronegative. The J gene is TRBJ2-3, the V gene TRBV6-1; TRBD2 aligns across 7 bases. Specimen: PBMCs. The CDR3 bases are TGTGCCAGCGAAATAGCGGGTTCCGATACGCAGTATTTT. It codes for CASEIAGSDTQYF.